This T cell receptor beta chain was obtained from a study of CD8 T cells in Susac syndrome. Reverse transcription of 0.5 to 1 ug RNA used random hexamers. Amplification of TCR beta CDR3 spanned 54 Vbeta and 13 Jbeta via immunoSEQ multiplex PCR. Via MiXCR, TCRdb re-called the immunoSEQ multiplex PCR reads, giving one row per CDR3 protein. The sample contains around 170,000 distinct CDR3 sequences, about 94% of which appear only once. Negative isolation yielded CD4+ and CD8+ T cells, and FACS enriched TEMRA cells. This CDR3 comprises 12 residues. Germline CDR1 reads SGHNT; CDR2 reads YENEEA. The germline V and J ends were trimmed by 0 bases and 9 bases, with 8 bases remaining between them.

The clonotype originates from a human donor with Susac syndrome. Sequencing was performed on CD4+ T cells from PBMCs. J is TRBJ2-5 and V is TRBV11-3; D tentatively fits TRBD1 or TRBD2 (5 bases each). The CDR3 sequence: CASSLDEGPQYF. CDR3 DNA: TGTGCCAGCAGCTTAGATGAGGGGCCCCAGTACTTC.